These T cell receptor beta chains were read from a single sample in a study of early T cells in non-severe SARS-CoV-2 infection. TCRdb reprocessed the 5' RACE reads with MiXCR, giving one entry per CDR3 protein. The sample has fewer than 100,000 distinct CDR3 sequences, 13% seen once. The source material was whole blood. Every receptor here comes from an adult who was a healthcare worker with PCR-confirmed SARS-CoV-2 infection or an uninfected control (not recorded which). The CDR3 runs from the conserved cysteine through the conserved F or W. The order of the fields is CDR3 protein, D gene, J gene, CDR3 length, V gene. D genes are given only for firm matches.

CDR3 protein: CANSPPMRPARQYF; D gene: .; J gene: TRBJ2-3; CDR3 length: 14; V gene: TRBV7-9
CDR3 protein: CSVAPGTGGSGNTIYF; D gene: TRBD1; J gene: TRBJ1-3; CDR3 length: 16; V gene: TRBV29-1
CDR3 protein: CSVGGAGNTIYF; D gene: .; J gene: TRBJ1-3; CDR3 length: 12; V gene: TRBV29-1
CDR3 protein: CASSQGQGVADTQYF; D gene: .; J gene: TRBJ2-3; CDR3 length: 15; V gene: TRBV2
CDR3 protein: CASSLAMGPTYF; D gene: .; J gene: TRBJ2-3; CDR3 length: 12; V gene: TRBV11-2
CDR3 protein: CSARHTGTRNEQFF; D gene: .; J gene: TRBJ2-1; CDR3 length: 14; V gene: TRBV29-1
CDR3 protein: CASSLFGTGGYGYTF; D gene: TRBD1; J gene: TRBJ1-2; CDR3 length: 15; V gene: TRBV28
CDR3 protein: CASSYGSPWTNPYNEQFF; D gene: .; J gene: TRBJ2-1; CDR3 length: 18; V gene: TRBV6-5
CDR3 protein: CSVAYGYTF; D gene: .; J gene: TRBJ1-2; CDR3 length: 9; V gene: TRBV29-1
CDR3 protein: CASSLATGRTGELFF; D gene: .; J gene: TRBJ2-2; CDR3 length: 15; V gene: TRBV5-1
CDR3 protein: CASSNSGAPYEQYF; D gene: .; J gene: TRBJ2-7; CDR3 length: 14; V gene: TRBV11-2
CDR3 protein: CASSRMTSGGPRTDTQYF; D gene: TRBD2; J gene: TRBJ2-3; CDR3 length: 18; V gene: TRBV7-9
CDR3 protein: CASSPPPGALGTGELFF; D gene: .; J gene: TRBJ2-2; CDR3 length: 17; V gene: TRBV11-2
CDR3 protein: CASSRTRDRNTEAFF; D gene: TRBD1; J gene: TRBJ1-1; CDR3 length: 15; V gene: TRBV6-2/TRBV6-3
CDR3 protein: CASSNAGVGYTF; D gene: .; J gene: TRBJ1-2; CDR3 length: 12; V gene: TRBV5-1
CDR3 protein: CASSQRDRGLDGYTF; D gene: TRBD1; J gene: TRBJ1-2; CDR3 length: 15; V gene: TRBV4-1
CDR3 protein: CASSTRQGAYGYTF; D gene: TRBD1; J gene: TRBJ1-2; CDR3 length: 14; V gene: TRBV12-3/TRBV12-4
CDR3 protein: CASSVDGRYTDTQYF; D gene: TRBD2; J gene: TRBJ2-3; CDR3 length: 15; V gene: TRBV4-1
CDR3 protein: CSVWDRDAQPQHF; D gene: TRBD1; J gene: TRBJ1-5; CDR3 length: 13; V gene: TRBV29-1
CDR3 protein: CASSYSGRGRLNTEAFF; D gene: .; J gene: TRBJ1-1; CDR3 length: 17; V gene: TRBV6-2/TRBV6-3
CDR3 protein: CASSQYRLGLNEQFF; D gene: .; J gene: TRBJ2-1; CDR3 length: 15; V gene: TRBV23-1
CDR3 protein: CASSAQGHEQYF; D gene: .; J gene: TRBJ2-7; CDR3 length: 12; V gene: TRBV6-1
CDR3 protein: CASSVGLGGELFF; D gene: .; J gene: TRBJ2-2; CDR3 length: 13; V gene: TRBV10-2
CDR3 protein: CASMVGGGGTGELFF; D gene: .; J gene: TRBJ2-2; CDR3 length: 15; V gene: TRBV6-1
CDR3 protein: CSVGEGAGTEAFF; D gene: TRBD1; J gene: TRBJ1-1; CDR3 length: 13; V gene: TRBV29-1
CDR3 protein: CASSLSEEADTQYF; D gene: .; J gene: TRBJ2-3; CDR3 length: 14; V gene: TRBV27
CDR3 protein: CASSYSANYGYTF; D gene: .; J gene: TRBJ1-2; CDR3 length: 13; V gene: TRBV5-1
CDR3 protein: CASKGPGSLETQYF; D gene: .; J gene: TRBJ2-5; CDR3 length: 14; V gene: TRBV28
CDR3 protein: CSVEWVKDTQYF; D gene: .; J gene: TRBJ2-3; CDR3 length: 12; V gene: TRBV29-1
CDR3 protein: CASIRTGVVGTEAFF; D gene: TRBD1; J gene: TRBJ1-1; CDR3 length: 15; V gene: TRBV11-2
CDR3 protein: CASSLIRDSNSPLHF; D gene: TRBD1; J gene: TRBJ1-6; CDR3 length: 15; V gene: TRBV5-6
CDR3 protein: CAISAGGYEQYF; D gene: .; J gene: TRBJ2-7; CDR3 length: 12; V gene: TRBV10-3
CDR3 protein: CASSLGPPANYGYTF; D gene: .; J gene: TRBJ1-2; CDR3 length: 15; V gene: TRBV7-2
CDR3 protein: CASSQDGFTDTQYF; D gene: .; J gene: TRBJ2-3; CDR3 length: 14; V gene: TRBV3-1
CDR3 protein: CASSQGLTGTESNQPQHF; D gene: TRBD1; J gene: TRBJ1-5; CDR3 length: 18; V gene: TRBV4-2
CDR3 protein: CASSFGTPPNEQFF; D gene: .; J gene: TRBJ2-1; CDR3 length: 14; V gene: TRBV5-6
CDR3 protein: CSVATGGSEKLFF; D gene: TRBD1; J gene: TRBJ1-4; CDR3 length: 13; V gene: TRBV29-1
CDR3 protein: CASSLSQAITDTQYF; D gene: .; J gene: TRBJ2-3; CDR3 length: 15; V gene: TRBV4-1
CDR3 protein: CASSLISDNYNEQFF; D gene: .; J gene: TRBJ2-1; CDR3 length: 15; V gene: TRBV7-9
CDR3 protein: CSVDGQSSSYNEQFF; D gene: .; J gene: TRBJ2-1; CDR3 length: 15; V gene: TRBV29-1
CDR3 protein: CASSLGADSYEQYF; D gene: .; J gene: TRBJ2-7; CDR3 length: 14; V gene: TRBV11-2
CDR3 protein: CASSLQGITEAFF; D gene: .; J gene: TRBJ1-1; CDR3 length: 13; V gene: TRBV11-2
CDR3 protein: CSVVRDTTQYF; D gene: .; J gene: TRBJ2-3; CDR3 length: 11; V gene: TRBV29-1
CDR3 protein: CSAGQNYEQYF; D gene: TRBD1; J gene: TRBJ2-7; CDR3 length: 11; V gene: TRBV29-1
CDR3 protein: CSVGGGHEKLFF; D gene: .; J gene: TRBJ1-4; CDR3 length: 12; V gene: TRBV29-1
CDR3 protein: CSVGGNDHEQFF; D gene: .; J gene: TRBJ2-1; CDR3 length: 12; V gene: TRBV29-1
CDR3 protein: CASSLVPLGNEQFF; D gene: .; J gene: TRBJ2-1; CDR3 length: 14; V gene: TRBV7-9
CDR3 protein: CASSLLAGSTDTQYF; D gene: .; J gene: TRBJ2-3; CDR3 length: 15; V gene: TRBV3-1
CDR3 protein: CASSSSPRGGQPQHF; D gene: .; J gene: TRBJ1-5; CDR3 length: 15; V gene: TRBV5-4
CDR3 protein: CASSRPVGPLYYNEQFF; D gene: .; J gene: TRBJ2-1; CDR3 length: 17; V gene: TRBV11-2
CDR3 protein: CASSQGGIQGNRGPGRNSNQPQHF; D gene: TRBD1; J gene: TRBJ1-5; CDR3 length: 24; V gene: TRBV3-1
CDR3 protein: CASSYGATYEQYF; D gene: .; J gene: TRBJ2-7; CDR3 length: 13; V gene: TRBV6-2/TRBV6-3
CDR3 protein: CAISRGSNYGIPYEQYF; D gene: .; J gene: TRBJ2-7; CDR3 length: 17; V gene: TRBV10-3
CDR3 protein: CASSLGLAGEKNIQYF; D gene: TRBD2; J gene: TRBJ2-4; CDR3 length: 16; V gene: TRBV6-6
CDR3 protein: CASSWGGVAGNIQYF; D gene: TRBD2; J gene: TRBJ2-4; CDR3 length: 15; V gene: TRBV12-3/TRBV12-4
CDR3 protein: CASSQDRNSWETQYF; D gene: .; J gene: TRBJ2-5; CDR3 length: 15; V gene: TRBV4-1
CDR3 protein: CASSLASGGNSYEQYF; D gene: TRBD2; J gene: TRBJ2-7; CDR3 length: 16; V gene: TRBV7-2
CDR3 protein: CSATSGTGRSPLHF; D gene: TRBD1; J gene: TRBJ1-6; CDR3 length: 14; V gene: TRBV20-1